The 12 T cell receptor beta chains given below trace back to one sample, sequenced in a study of control samples from healthy donors and cancer patients. The method was immunoSEQ multiplex PCR; TCRdb's version includes in-frame clones alone and lacks a portion of them. The sample shows some 410,000 clones, around 90% of them seen only once. Material for sequencing was PBMCs. Receptors were obtained from a man aged 40-50 years with head and neck cancer.

The rearrangement joins TRBV6-6 to TRBJ2-1, with 9 bases identical to TRBD1. The V gene's germline CDR1 is MNHNY and CDR2 SVGAGI (reference sequence). There are 16 residues in the CDR3. V trimming: 0 bases; J trimming: 4 bases; junction bases outside the gene matches: 4. The CDR3: CASSYSNRGPYNEQFF. The CDR3 DNA is TGTGCCAGCAGTTACTCTAACAGGGGGCCGTACAATGAGCAGTTCTTC.

The J gene is TRBJ1-1, the V gene TRBV10-3, with D maybe TRBD1 (6 bases). Germline V gene sequence: CDR1 ENHRY, CDR2 SYGVKD. CDR3 length: 13 residues. V was trimmed by 7 bases and J by 5 bases, leaving 14 bases between them. CDR3 DNA: TGTGCCATCAACAGGGTAAGGGGAACTGAAGCTTTCTTT. Translating gives CAINRVRGTEAFF.

J is TRBJ2-4 and V is TRBV7-2, with 8 bases identical to TRBD2. This CDR3 has 17 amino acids. The germline gives CDR1 SGHTA, CDR2 FQGNSA. J was trimmed by 3 bases and V by 5 bases; bases with no gene match: 12. The CDR3 nucleotides read TGTGCCAGCAGCCTTGGGAGGGGTAGCGGGGTCAAAAACATTCAGTACTTC. This translates into CASSLGRGSGVKNIQYF.

The CDR3 loop reads CASRSTSGRAENEQFF. Here the CDR3 DNA reads TGTGCCAGTAGGTCAACTAGCGGGAGGGCGGAGAATGAGCAGTTCTTC. The chain recombines TRBV19 with TRBJ2-1; 13 nucleotides line up with TRBD2. Trimming took 6 bases from V and 7 from J; bases not matched to a gene: 9. The CDR3 loop spans 16 amino acids. In germline, CDR1 is LNHDA, CDR2 SQIVND (reference sequence).

The genes are TRBV6-4 and TRBJ2-1, with 12 bases fitting TRBD2. Germline values: CDR1 MRHNA, CDR2 SNTAGT. The CDR3 is 16 residues long. With V trimmed by 3 bases and J by 5 bases, 5 bases remained unmatched. DNA of the CDR3: TGTGCCAGCAGTGAGACTAGGACTAGCGGGGACAATGAGCAGTTCTTC. The encoded protein is CASSETRTSGDNEQFF.

V and J are TRBV27 and TRBJ2-1, with D maybe TRBD2 (6 bases). CDR3 length equals 14 residues. Looked up from germline, CDR1 is MNHEY and CDR2 is SMNVEV (reference sequence). Trimming left V 10 bases short and J 3 bases short, with 16 bases between. CDR3 coding DNA: TGTGCCACCGGACCTCGAGCGGGCTACAATGAGCAGTTCTTC. Translation: CATGPRAGYNEQFF.

The V and J genes are TRBV19 and TRBJ1-1; D is unclear. V lost 3 bases to trimming and J lost 1 base, with 6 bases between them. This CDR3 has 13 residues. CDR1 is LNHDA, CDR2 SQIVND, per germline (reference sequence). CDR3 nucleotide sequence: TGTGCCAGTAGTATTTGGCAGAACACTGAAGCTTTCTTT. This gives the protein CASSIWQNTEAFF. The full variable domain, with the rest looked up from reference TRBV19 and TRBJ1-1, is DGGITQSPKYLFRKEGQNVTLSCEQNLNHDAMYWYRQDPGQGLRLIYYSQIVNDFQKGDIAEGYSVSREKKESFPLTVTSAQKNPTAFYLCASSIWQNTEAFFGQGTRLTVV.

This chain links TRBV5-6 with TRBJ2-5; perhaps TRBD2 as D (5 bases). The germline V gene encodes CDR1 SGHDT and CDR2 YYEEEE. V lost 5 bases and J lost 3, with 23 bases in between. This CDR3 is 17 amino acids long. The CDR3 sequence is CASSYLTSSRGEETQYF. Written as DNA, the CDR3 is TGTGCCAGCAGTTACCTCACTTCCTCTCGGGGAGAAGAGACCCAGTACTTC.

Concerning this clone: The sample carries other DNA sequences with the same CDR3. In DNA form, the CDR3 reads TGTGCCAGCAGTTACAGGGACAGGGGGAGTTACGAGCAGTACTTC. It is translated as CASSYRDRGSYEQYF. The gene calls are TRBV6-5 and TRBJ2-7; TRBD1 aligns across 11 bases. Germline CDR1 is MNHEY and CDR2 is SVGAGI. CDR3 length: 15 amino acids. V gave up 2 bases and J gave up 4 bases; unmatched junction bases: 4.

The rearrangement links TRBV29-1 to TRBJ1-2; D uncertain. Germline V lookup: CDR1 SQVTM, CDR2 ANQGSEA. This CDR3 spans 12 amino acids. The CDR3 coding sequence is TGCTCCGGGGAGTGGGCTAACTATGGCTACACCTTC. It yields the protein CSGEWANYGYTF.

V usage is TRBV19 and J usage is TRBJ2-3; D not resolved. The CDR3 runs to 13 residues. Germline-derived CDR1 and CDR2 are LNHDA and SQIVND (reference sequence). V lost 4 bases to trimming and J lost 2 bases, with 7 bases between them. In DNA, the CDR3 is TGTGCCAGTAGTACTGGGGTCACAGATACGCAGTATTTT. Protein sequence: CASSTGVTDTQYF.

The chain is built from TRBV5-1 and TRBJ1-5, with a weak D call TRBD1 (6 bases). Per the germline V gene, CDR1 is SGHRS and CDR2 is YFSETQ. The germline V and J ends were trimmed by 1 base and 3 bases, with 20 bases remaining between them. The CDR3 is 18 amino acids. The CDR3 coding sequence is TGCGCCAGCAGCTTGTCGCCACAGGGCACCGGAGTCAATCAGCCCCAGCATTTT. Protein: CASSLSPQGTGVNQPQHF.